This T cell receptor (beta chain) was recorded in a study of cytomegalovirus exposure and HLA in healthy donors. Study-level background: There were 88 million or so unique TCRs (from HLA-typed donors) in an early data release. Broader study findings: Some TCR beta chains (more than 150 of them) were listed as cytomegalovirus-associated.

60 Vbeta and 13 Jbeta primers were used in PCR. Method: immunoSEQ multiplex PCR; TCRdb's copy keeps in-frame clones and lacks some. The sample records fewer than 200,000 clones, around 77% being singletons. Concerning this clone itself: Antigen specificity is unknown.

The CDR3 has 14 amino acids. With 2 bases removed from V and 2 bases from J, the gap between germline ends came to 10 bases. Germline V gene lookup returns CDR1 GTSNPN and CDR2 SVGIG (reference sequence). Sequenced sample: PBMCs. The sequence was obtained from a man in his 60s in good health and CMV-seronegative. This chain uses TRBV30 with TRBJ1-3; D remains ambiguous. CDR3 residues: CAWSFGIPGNTIYF. The CDR3 bases are TGTGCCTGGAGTTTCGGTATCCCTGGAAACACCATATATTTT.